This T cell receptor (beta chain) was obtained from a study of CD8+CD57+ T cells in acquired aplastic anemia. In the study overall: Sorted CD4+ plus CD8+ cells gave DNA averaging approximately 2.9 ug. Points from the study as a whole: Patients and controls turned out to have roughly 29 CD8+ CDR3 sequences in common.

This clonotype appeared a few times. The target antigen is unknown. The germline V and J ends were trimmed by 2 bases and 0 bases, with 9 bases remaining between them. Germline-derived CDR1 and CDR2 are SGHTA and FQGTGA. CDR3 length: 15 residues. Genomic DNA served as template for TCR beta VDJ and CDR3 profiling. TCRdb reprocessed the reads with MiXCR, giving one entry per CDR3 protein. This sample has roughly 170,000 distinct CDR3 sequences, with around 60% found just once. This clonotype was sampled from a human donor in good health. This sequence joins TRBV7-3 and TRBJ2-3, with a tentative D call TRBD1 (6 bases). The source material was sorted CD4+, CD8+, or CD8+CD57+ T cells (not recorded which) from PBMCs. CDR3 nucleotides: TGTGCCAGCAGCTTAGGGACAACAAGCACAGATACGCAGTATTTT. It is translated as CASSLGTTSTDTQYF. The complete variable domain, with remaining parts taken from reference TRBV7-3 and TRBJ2-3, reads GAGVSQTPSNKVTEKGKYVELRCDPISGHTALYWYRQSLGQGPEFLIYFQGTGAADDSGLPNDRFFAVRPEGSVSTLKIQRTERGDSAVYLCASSLGTTSTDTQYFGPGTRLTVL.